This TCR beta chain was sequenced for a study of blood T cell repertoires in COVID-19. Background on the study: Spain, Italy and the United States supplied samples that represented acute and convalescent COVID-19. Sources were T cells, B-cell-depleted T cells, or PBMCs; the material itself was cDNA or gDNA.

As handled by the study authors: Amplification of reference gene primers provided the estimated nucleated cell counts. Assay used: immunoSEQ multiplex PCR; TCRdb lists only in-frame clones, some missing. The D gene and trimming were derived from the DNA, and the V and J assignments and clone size from that table. Here the sample spans about 240,000 clones, 75% to 90% being singletons. Germline V CDR1 and CDR2: MNHNY, SVGAGI (reference sequence). V lost 2 bases to trimming and J lost 5 bases; unmatched junction nucleotides: 4. CDR3 size: 14 residues. This clonotype was obtained from a woman aged 55-70 years with active or convalescent COVID-19. What was sequenced was peripheral blood. V is TRBV6-6 and J is TRBJ1-1, with TRBD1 matching over 8 bases. This CDR3 reads CASSYGRGQTEAFF. The CDR3 DNA reads as TGTGCCAGCAGTTACGGCAGGGGGCAGACTGAAGCTTTCTTT.